The rows below give T cell receptor beta chains drawn from one sample of a study of human T cells and chemical hapten exposure. TCRdb used MiXCR to reprocess the reads, holding one entry per CDR3 protein. This table has 95,000 to 150,000 distinct CDR3 sequences, approximately 9% appearing once. Sequenced: whole blood. The receptors derive from a human donor in good health. Some clones in this sample may be carry-over from other donors' samples. Both conserved end residues are trimmed from each CDR3.

cdr3_length v_call cdr3_aa
12 TRBV27 ASSLGGPPTEAF
12 TRBV12-3/TRBV12-4 ASRASGGVEEQF
12 TRBV10-3 AISDAGGYNEQF
13 TRBV7-9 ASSSPQGLFYEQY
11 TRBV25-1 ASSFGTQETQY
11 TRBV12-3/TRBV12-4 ASSKTGVDIQY
11 TRBV5-1 ASTSPENTEAF
14 TRBV11-2 ASSPLISLAKNIQY
11 TRBV6-2/TRBV6-3 ASSKQEMYEQY
12 TRBV29-1 SVAGQGEPYGYT
11 TRBV7-3 ASRWGVNTEAF